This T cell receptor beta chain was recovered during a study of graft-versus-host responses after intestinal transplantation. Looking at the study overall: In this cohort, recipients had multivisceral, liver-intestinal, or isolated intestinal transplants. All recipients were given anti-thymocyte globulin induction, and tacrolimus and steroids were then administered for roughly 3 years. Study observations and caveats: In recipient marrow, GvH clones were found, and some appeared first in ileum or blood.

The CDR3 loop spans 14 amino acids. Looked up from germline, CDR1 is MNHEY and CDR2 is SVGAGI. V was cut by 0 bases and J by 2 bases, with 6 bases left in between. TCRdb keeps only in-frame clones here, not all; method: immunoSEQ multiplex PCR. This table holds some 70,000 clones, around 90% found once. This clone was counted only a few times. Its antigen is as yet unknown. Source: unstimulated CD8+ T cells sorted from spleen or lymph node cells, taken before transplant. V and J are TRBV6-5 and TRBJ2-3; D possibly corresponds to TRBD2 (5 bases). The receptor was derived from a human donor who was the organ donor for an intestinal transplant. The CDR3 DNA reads TGTGCCAGCAGTTACTCGGAGGCCACAGATACGCAGTATTTT. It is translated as CASSYSEATDTQYF.